Listed here is a single T cell receptor beta chain. The antigen is undetermined. The data were taken from a study of cytomegalovirus exposure and HLA in healthy donors. Overall study context: A prior study identified 117 million unique TCR beta sequences from roughly 180 million T cells. Points from the study as a whole: In a later analysis, an Asian-associated ancestry cluster reportedly showed fewer N-insertions than the roughly 690-donor mean. A later analysis linked 15,000 to 20,000 TCR beta sequences to HLA alleles at 0.05 false discovery rate.

The CDR3 is 15 residues long. The germline gives CDR1 SGHDT, CDR2 YYEEEE. Germline trimming cut 4 bases from V and 0 bases from J; bases unmatched to any gene: 4. PCR primers comprised 60 Vbeta and 13 Jbeta primers. Some clones are missing from TCRdb's copy, which holds only in-frame ones; the method was immunoSEQ multiplex PCR. The sample contains 40,000 to 55,000 clones, around 68% of which appear only once. This chain joins TRBV5-6 and TRBJ2-1; TRBD1 aligns across 7 bases. The TCR originated in a man aged 30-40 years in good health and CMV-seronegative. The source material was PBMCs. In nucleotides, the CDR3 is TGTGCCAGCAGCCAGGGGACAGACTCCTACAATGAGCAGTTCTTC. Protein product: CASSQGTDSYNEQFF. The entire variable domain, with the rest obtained from reference TRBV5-6 and TRBJ2-1, is as follows: DAGVTQSPTHLIKTRGQQVTLRCSPKSGHDTVSWYQQALGQGPQFIFQYYEEEERQRGNFPDRFSGHQFPNYSSELNVNALLLGDSALYLCASSQGTDSYNEQFFGPGTRLTVL.